Below are 18 T cell receptor beta chains sequenced from a single sample in a study of T-cell memory formation after mild COVID-19. MiXCR, applied by TCRdb to the 5' RACE reads, yields one record per CDR3 protein. The sample carries approximately 500,000 distinct CDR3 sequences, roughly 25% recorded once. Sequenced input: PBMCs or a T cell subset sorted from them (not recorded which). The receptors shown here come from an adult woman who had mild COVID-19 (a few samples of this study predate the infection). Cell type and time point are not known.

The chain uses TRBV5-1 and TRBJ2-1, with D possibly being TRBD2 (6 bases). This CDR3 contains 13 residues. Germline V gives CDR1 SGHRS, CDR2 YFSETQ. The ends were cut back, 3 bases at V and 7 bases at J, with 11 bases in the middle. In nucleotides, the CDR3 is TGCGCCAGCAGCTACGGGGGATCGAATGAGCAGTTCTTC. Residues: CASSYGGSNEQFF.

Only a few counts were recorded for this clonotype. The chain couples TRBV29-1 to TRBJ2-7, with TRBD1 matching 7 bases. This CDR3 comprises 13 residues. Trimming at V came to 7 bases and at J to 5 bases, leaving 11 bases not matched to a gene. The V gene's germline CDR1 is SQVTM and CDR2 ANQGSEA. Here the CDR3 reads CSAAGGMTDEQYF. CDR3 coding DNA: TGCAGCGCGGCAGGGGGAATGACGGACGAGCAGTACTTC.

This sequence joins TRBV9 and TRBJ2-5; TRBD1 aligns across 9 bases. CDR3 length: 13 amino acids. The V and J ends lost 4 bases and 9 bases, in that order; junction bases with no gene match: 7. The germline gives CDR1 SGDLS, CDR2 YYNGEE. DNA of the CDR3: TGTGCCAGCAGCACCCGGACAGGGGTCCCCCAGTACTTC. Translating it yields CASSTRTGVPQYF.

The chain uses TRBV7-9 and TRBJ2-2; maybe TRBD1 (5 bases). This CDR3 has 13 residues. CDR1 is SEHNR and CDR2 is FQNEAQ in the germline V gene (reference sequence). V lost 5 bases to trimming and J lost 3 bases, with 7 bases between them. In DNA, the CDR3 is TGTGCCAGCAGCCAGACAGACACCGGGGAGCTGTTTTTT. It is translated as CASSQTDTGELFF.

The chain employs TRBV6-5 and TRBJ1-1, with a weak D call TRBD1 (5 bases). Germline lookup yields CDR1 MNHEY and CDR2 SVGAGI. CDR3 length equals 17 residues. The V end lost 5 bases, the J end lost 1 base, and 20 bases lay between the germline ends. The CDR3 DNA follows: TGTGCCAGCAGTCTACGCAGGGCCTCTACAGGGAACACTGAAGCTTTCTTT. It translates to CASSLRRASTGNTEAFF.

The chain has TRBV24-1 and TRBJ2-1; 10 bases are shared with TRBD1. This CDR3 comprises 20 residues. CDR1 and CDR2 from the germline V gene are KGHDR and SFDVKD. After removal of 0 bases from V and 3 bases from J, the junction contained 13 bases not matched to a gene. The CDR3 coding sequence is TGTGCCACCAGTGATTTGCCGGGACAGGGGATGTCCCCTAACTACAATGAGCAGTTCTTC. This translates into CATSDLPGQGMSPNYNEQFF.

This clonotype was seen a handful of times. CDR3 in amino acids: CASSYGAAEAFF. The DNA for the CDR3 is TGTGCCAGCAGCTACGGGGCAGCTGAAGCTTTCTTT. The J gene is TRBJ1-1, the V gene TRBV7-2; D may be TRBD1 (5 bases). Germline lookup yields CDR1 SGHTA and CDR2 FQGNSA. This CDR3 is 12 amino acids long. Deletions cut 4 bases from V and 6 bases from J, with 9 bases between.

This clonotype was counted at least ten times. V usage is TRBV9 and J usage is TRBJ2-3; 7 bases agree with TRBD2. V gave up 0 bases and J gave up 2 bases; unmatched junction bases: 6. Germline values: CDR1 SGDLS, CDR2 YYNGEE. The CDR3 runs 16 residues. The CDR3 nucleotides are TGTGCCAGCAGCGTAGCCGGGGGGACCTTCACAGATACGCAGTATTTT. Translating gives CASSVAGGTFTDTQYF.

This clonotype was detected only a few times. V usage is TRBV5-8 and J usage is TRBJ2-7, with 7 bases matching TRBD1. V gave up 3 bases and J gave up 9 bases; unmatched junction bases: 12. The germline V gene encodes CDR1 SGHTS and CDR2 YDEGEE. The CDR3 is 14 amino acids. CDR3 residues: CASSYGTVIFGQYF. The CDR3 coding sequence is TGTGCCAGCAGCTACGGGACAGTAATCTTTGGGCAGTACTTC.

The chain links TRBV9 to TRBJ2-7, with TRBD2 matching 10 bases. Trimming removed 1 base from V and 2 bases from J; junction bases left unmatched: 6. The CDR3 runs 16 residues. Germline V CDR1 and CDR2: SGDLS, YYNGEE. The CDR3 coding sequence is TGTGCCAGCAGCGTAAGCGCTAGCGGGAGAACCTACGAGCAGTACTTC. It codes for CASSVSASGRTYEQYF.

The chain employs TRBV11-1 and TRBJ1-1; no clear D. Germline CDR1 SGHAT, CDR2 FQDESV (reference sequence). Trimming took off 5 bases at V and 0 bases at J, with 13 bases between the two ends. This CDR3 comprises 15 residues. The CDR3 region is CASSDTRVVNTEAFF. The CDR3 DNA is TGTGCCAGCAGCGATACTCGGGTCGTGAACACTGAAGCTTTCTTT.

V gene TRBV14 combines with J gene TRBJ1-6, with 7 bases identical to TRBD1. The germline gives CDR1 SGHDN, CDR2 FVKESK. This CDR3 contains 16 residues. The junction had 6 bases not matched to a gene; V was cut back by 1 base and J by 6 bases. CDR3 protein: CASSQVGGTVNSPLHF. CDR3 DNA sequence: TGTGCCAGCAGCCAAGTAGGCGGGACAGTTAATTCACCCCTCCACTTT.

In its sample, this clonotype was seen a few times. The chain links TRBV7-6 to TRBJ2-1; no reliable D call. CDR1 and CDR2 (germline): SGHVS, FNYEAQ. The CDR3 spans 15 residues. Trimming removed 4 bases at V and 6 bases at J, with 16 bases between. The CDR3 here is CASSSRLASPNEQFF. The CDR3, as DNA: TGTGCCAGCAGCTCCCGGTTAGCTTCCCCCAATGAGCAGTTCTTC.

This clonotype is a singleton in its sample. The chain joins TRBV20-1 to TRBJ2-1; weak D call: TRBD2 (5 bases). The germline CDR1 and CDR2 sequences are DFQATT and SNEGSKA (reference sequence). This CDR3 has 15 amino acids. The V gene lost 5 bases and the J gene lost 0 bases, with 14 bases spanning the gap. Written as DNA, the CDR3 is TGCAGTGCTGGGAAGCTAGCCAGCTCCTACAATGAGCAGTTCTTC. Protein sequence: CSAGKLASSYNEQFF.

The chain carries TRBV24-1 and TRBJ2-7; tentative D call: TRBD1 (6 bases). The V and J ends lost 1 base and 6 bases respectively, with 9 bases between them. The germline CDR1 and CDR2 sequences are KGHDR and SFDVKD. The CDR3 runs to 13 residues. The CDR3 nucleotides read TGTGCCACCAGTGATTTCGTACAGGGCGAGCAGTACTTC. The encoded protein is CATSDFVQGEQYF.

In this sample, this clonotype turned up many times. The chain links TRBV30 to TRBJ2-7, with D possibly being TRBD2 (6 bases). Germline V lookup: CDR1 GTSNPN, CDR2 SVGIG (reference sequence). Trimming took off 3 bases at V and 0 bases at J, with 15 bases between the two ends. This CDR3 region has 15 residues. CDR3 residues: CAWRQQSGHSYEQYF. DNA for the CDR3: TGTGCCTGGAGACAACAGAGCGGGCACTCCTACGAGCAGTACTTC.

This clonotype was seen more than once but under ten times. This sequence joins TRBV5-1 and TRBJ2-7; 10 bases agree with TRBD1. Trimming cost V 4 bases and J 5 bases; bases outside gene matches: 9. Germline CDR1 SGHRS, CDR2 YFSETQ. The CDR3 consists of 15 residues. For the CDR3, the DNA is TGCGCCAGCAGCACCCCGGACAGGGGGAGAGACGAGCAGTACTTC. It yields the protein CASSTPDRGRDEQYF.

The V call is TRBV7-3, the J call TRBJ2-3, with D possibly being TRBD1 or TRBD2 (5 bases each). The CDR3 extends over 16 amino acids. V gave up 0 bases and J gave up 3 bases, with 13 bases separating them. The germline gives CDR1 SGHTA, CDR2 FQGTGA. Written as DNA, the CDR3 is TGTGCCAGCAGCTTAACCCCCGGGGCTGGAACAGATACGCAGTATTTT. Its translation: CASSLTPGAGTDTQYF.